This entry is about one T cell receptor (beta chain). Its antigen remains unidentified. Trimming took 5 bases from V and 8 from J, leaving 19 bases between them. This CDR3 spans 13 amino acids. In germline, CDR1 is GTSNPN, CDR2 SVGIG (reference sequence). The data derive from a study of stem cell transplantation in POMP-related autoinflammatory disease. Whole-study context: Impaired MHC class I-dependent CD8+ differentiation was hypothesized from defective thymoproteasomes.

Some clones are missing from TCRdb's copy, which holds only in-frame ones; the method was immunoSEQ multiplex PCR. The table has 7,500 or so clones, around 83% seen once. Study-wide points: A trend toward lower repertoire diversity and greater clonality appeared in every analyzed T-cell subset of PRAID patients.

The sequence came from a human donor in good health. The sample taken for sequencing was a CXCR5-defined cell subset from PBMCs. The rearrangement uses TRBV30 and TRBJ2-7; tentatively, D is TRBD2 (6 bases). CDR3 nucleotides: TGTGCCTGGGGCGAGGGAGGATACGTCAAGCAGTACTTC. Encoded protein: CAWGEGGYVKQYF.